This note documents a single TCR beta chain sequence. Execution of the assay was at deep level. Template for every sorted-subset replicate PCR totaled 150 to 250 ng DNA, 25,000 to 30,000 T cell genomes. The method was immunoSEQ multiplex PCR; TCRdb's version includes in-frame clones alone and lacks a portion of them. The table has hundreds of thousands of clones, roughly 73% seen once. This sample is drawn from a study of shared clonotypes between healthy human individuals. Across the whole study: A donor's plate count was three for CD4 naive and three for CD4 memory; CD8 naive had two and CD8 memory one.

The CDR3 contains 14 residues. Germline CDR1 reads SNHLY; CDR2 reads FYNNEI. Trimming removed 6 bases at V and 4 bases at J, with 15 bases between. Adult Caucasians living in Nashville, Tennessee made up all of the donors. The J gene is TRBJ1-2, the V gene TRBV2, with D possibly being TRBD1 (6 bases). The origin of this receptor is a woman aged 25 to 39 in good health. The material sequenced was memory CD4+ T cells sorted from blood. The subset: CD45RA-negative fraction. Here the CDR3 reads CASRGDRRAYGYTF. The CDR3 DNA follows: TGTGCCAGCAGAGGTGACAGGAGGGCCTATGGCTACACCTTC.